This entry features one T cell receptor (beta chain) sequence. Some clones are missing from TCRdb's copy, which holds only in-frame ones; the method was immunoSEQ multiplex PCR. Altogether hundreds of thousands of clones are present, 76% being singletons, with the ten largest covering 10% to 15%. This specimen belongs to a study of shared clonotypes between healthy human individuals. Study-wide context: The donors, two women and a few men, were aged 18 to 49.

Looked up from germline, CDR1 is SQVTM and CDR2 is ANQGSEA. CDR3 length: 13 amino acids. Unmatched junction bases numbered 8, after V lost 6 bases and J lost 6 bases. The receptor was isolated from a woman between 40 and 50 years old in good health. Some clones in this sample may be carry-over from other donors' samples. The chain links TRBV29-1 to TRBJ2-5, with 9 bases matching TRBD1. Sequencing input: PBMCs. CDR3 amino acids: CSVPGTGMKTQYF. The DNA of the CDR3 is TGCAGCGTACCAGGGACAGGGATGAAGACCCAGTACTTC.